These 15 T cell receptor beta chains were all obtained from the same sample, sequenced in a study of CD8+ T cells in alopecia areata. Reverse transcribed after extraction, RNA yielded cDNA as the sequencing template. Data came from immunoSEQ multiplex PCR; TCRdb stores just in-frame clones and leaves some out. Of 120,000 or so clones listed, approximately 53% are singletons. The sequences come from CD4+ T cells sorted from blood, collected at week 0. The receptors here all came from a human donor with alopecia areata.

This clone turned up a few times. J is TRBJ2-1 and V is TRBV7-9; 11 bases line up with TRBD2. Germline CDR1 is SEHNR and CDR2 is FQNEAQ (reference sequence). The junction had 3 bases not matched to a gene; V was cut back by 2 bases and J by 6 bases. This CDR3 contains 15 residues. CDR3 nucleotide sequence: TGTGCCAGCAGCTTACGCGGGACTAGCGGCAATGAGCAGTTCTTC. The encoded protein is CASSLRGTSGNEQFF.

The genes are TRBV11-2 and TRBJ2-3; D remains unclear. The germline CDR1 and CDR2 sequences are SGHAT and FQNNGV. Trimming took off 4 bases at V and 1 base at J, with 9 bases between the two ends. The CDR3 sequence is 14 residues long. The CDR3, as DNA: TGTGCCAGCAGCTCCTTGTCCGGCACAGATACGCAGTATTTT. Translation: CASSSLSGTDTQYF.

A few counts support this clone. The V call is TRBV5-1, the J call TRBJ2-5; possibly TRBD2 for D (5 bases). This CDR3 is built from 15 residues. Germline V gives CDR1 SGHRS, CDR2 YFSETQ. V lost 0 bases to trimming and J lost 7 bases, with 16 bases between them. CDR3 nucleotide sequence: TGCGCCAGCAGCTTGGGGTTGAGGGAATTGGCGACCCAGTACTTC. The encoded protein is CASSLGLRELATQYF.

In DNA form, the CDR3 reads TGTGCCAGTAGGCTGATAGCGGGAGTTAACTACGAGCAGTACTTC. As protein: CASRLIAGVNYEQYF. The chain links TRBV19 to TRBJ2-7; 9 nucleotides align to TRBD2. Unmatched junction bases numbered 9, after V lost 6 bases and J lost 3 bases. Looked up from germline, CDR1 is LNHDA and CDR2 is SQIVND (reference sequence). The CDR3 sequence is 15 residues long.

The CDR3 region has the DNA TGTGCCAGCTCAACGCTCATCCGGGACGAGCAGTACTTC. This gives the protein CASSTLIRDEQYF. The V call is TRBV18, the J call TRBJ2-7; D not resolved. The germline V and J ends were trimmed by 5 bases and 5 bases, with 13 bases remaining between them. Germline V lookup: CDR1 KGHSH, CDR2 LQKENI. CDR3 length equals 13 residues.

In DNA form, the CDR3 reads TGTGCCAGCAGCGGAATACAGGGATTTACTGAAGCTTTCTTT. Protein sequence: CASSGIQGFTEAFF. The chain joins TRBV5-4 to TRBJ1-1, with D perhaps matching TRBD1 (6 bases). Germline V lookup: CDR1 SGHNT, CDR2 YYREEE (reference sequence). The CDR3 runs 14 residues. The V gene lost 4 bases and the J gene lost 5 bases, with 15 bases spanning the gap.

This sequence joins TRBV4-1 and TRBJ1-2; TRBD1 might be the D (5 bases). The CDR3 is 15 residues long. V lost 0 bases, J lost 4 bases, and 12 bases lay in between. Germline V lookup: CDR1 MGHRA, CDR2 YSYEKL. CDR3 amino acids: CASSQDVRGAYGYTF. CDR3 DNA sequence: TGCGCCAGCAGCCAAGACGTTAGGGGAGCCTATGGCTACACCTTC.

The chain links TRBV7-9 to TRBJ2-1; possibly TRBD1 or TRBD2 for D (6 bases each). This CDR3 comprises 16 residues. CDR1 SEHNR and CDR2 FQNEAQ come from the germline V gene (reference sequence). Trimming left V 3 bases short and J 10 bases short, with 22 bases between. Here the CDR3 reads CASSFGGSPGGGEQFF. As DNA, the CDR3 is TGTGCCAGCAGCTTCGGGGGTTCTCCAGGAGGGGGAGAGCAGTTCTTC.

This sequence joins TRBV15 and TRBJ2-5, with D hard to call. Germline V gene sequence: CDR1 LNHNV, CDR2 YYDKDF (reference sequence). V gave up 2 bases and J gave up 6 bases, with 7 bases separating them. CDR3 size: 12 residues. In DNA, the CDR3 is TGTGCCACCAGCAGACCTCCGCAGACCCAGTACTTC. The encoded protein is CATSRPPQTQYF.

The chain couples TRBV27 to TRBJ2-2, with TRBD1 as a possible D gene (5 bases). The CDR3 covers 15 residues. Germline loops: CDR1 MNHEY, CDR2 SMNVEV (reference sequence). Trimming cost V 1 base and J 1 base, with 7 bases left between them. This CDR3 reads CASSLWGRNTGELFF. The CDR3 region has the DNA TGTGCCAGCAGTTTATGGGGCCGGAACACCGGGGAGCTGTTTTTT.

This chain links TRBV18 with TRBJ1-1; D not certain. Germline V CDR1 and CDR2: KGHSH, LQKENI. CDR3 length: 13 amino acids. The V end lost 6 bases, the J end lost 3 bases, and 11 bases lay between the germline ends. DNA of the CDR3: TGTGCCAGCTCTCTTCAGGCGGACACTGAAGCTTTCTTT. Protein sequence: CASSLQADTEAFF.

This chain joins TRBV20-1 and TRBJ2-7; D is uncertain. Germline CDR1 is DFQATT and CDR2 is SNEGSKA (reference sequence). The CDR3 covers 11 residues. V lost 7 bases, J lost 4 bases, and 11 bases lay in between. The CDR3, as DNA: TGCAGTGTCGCTCTGGCATACGAGCAGTACTTC. Its protein product is CSVALAYEQYF.

The chain employs TRBV6-1 and TRBJ2-3; 9 nucleotides line up with TRBD1. With V trimmed by 8 bases and J by 1 base, 4 bases remained unmatched. The CDR3 contains 14 residues. The germline gives CDR1 MNHNS, CDR2 SASEGT. The CDR3 here is CASRRTGGTDTQYF. CDR3 DNA sequence: TGTGCCAGCCGTAGGACAGGGGGCACAGATACGCAGTATTTT.

The chain combines TRBV15 with TRBJ2-5, with TRBD2 matching 13 bases. The CDR3 is made up of 16 amino acids. Germline V gives CDR1 LNHNV, CDR2 YYDKDF (reference sequence). V lost 5 bases and J lost 5; bases outside the gene matches: 8. In nucleotides, the CDR3 is TGTGCCACCAGCGTTAGACTAGCGGGGGGCGTGGAGACCCAGTACTTC. Translated, it gives CATSVRLAGGVETQYF.

The rearrangement links TRBV5-6 to TRBJ1-1; 7 bases map to TRBD1. In germline, CDR1 is SGHDT, CDR2 YYEEEE. Trimming removed 4 bases from V and 1 base from J; junction bases left unmatched: 7. The CDR3 extends over 15 amino acids. In nucleotides, the CDR3 is TGTGCCAGCAGCGTGCCGGGACAGAAGAACACTGAAGCTTTCTTT. Amino acid sequence: CASSVPGQKNTEAFF.